Listed here are 32 T cell receptor beta chains from one sample, sequenced in a study of neoadjuvant nivolumab and ipilimumab in lung cancer. Libraries were prepared by immunoSEQ multiplex PCR; TCRdb keeps only in-frame clonotypes and omits some of them. This sample carries 25,000 to 35,000 clones, just over 90% of them seen once, and the ten largest clones take roughly 5.3%. Sequences were derived from peripheral blood, sampled after neoadjuvant nivolumab, alone or with ipilimumab, at or shortly before surgery. The source is an adult with non-small cell lung cancer.

The rearrangement links TRBV29-1 to TRBJ1-2, with a tentative D call TRBD1 (5 bases). Germline V gene lookup returns CDR1 SQVTM and CDR2 ANQGSEA. The CDR3 is 13 amino acids. The V end lost 4 bases, the J end lost 4 bases, and 13 bases lay between the germline ends. This chain's CDR3 is CSVGDRGGYGYTF. CDR3 nucleotide sequence: TGCAGCGTTGGAGATCGGGGGGGCTATGGCTACACCTTC.

J is TRBJ1-6 and V is TRBV18; D gene unclear. The germline V gene encodes CDR1 KGHSH and CDR2 LQKENI. V lost 5 bases to trimming and J lost 0 bases, with 2 bases between them. CDR3 length equals 13 residues. CDR3 coding DNA: TGTGCCAGCTCAAACTCCTATAATTCACCCCTCCACTTT. Its protein is CASSNSYNSPLHF.

A single count supports this clone. The rearrangement joins TRBV4-3 to TRBJ2-3, with D possibly being TRBD2 (5 bases). The CDR3 extends over 15 amino acids. V gave up 4 bases and J gave up 0 bases, with 11 bases separating them. The germline gives CDR1 LGHNA, CDR2 YSLEER. CDR3 nucleotide sequence: TGCGCCAGCAGCCCCTCGGGGTCTAGCACAGATACGCAGTATTTT. This encodes CASSPSGSSTDTQYF.

The rearrangement links TRBV18 to TRBJ1-3, with 10 bases matching TRBD1. This CDR3 spans 14 amino acids. Per germline, CDR1 KGHSH and CDR2 LQKENI. The ends lost 4 bases at V and 6 bases at J; junction bases unmatched: 3. CDR3 DNA sequence: TGTGCCAGCTCACTGGACAGGGGGGCAAACACCATATATTTT. Translating gives CASSLDRGANTIYF.

The J gene is TRBJ1-6, the V gene TRBV7-6; weak D call: TRBD1 (5 bases). CDR1 is SGHVS, CDR2 FNYEAQ, per germline. Trimming took off 4 bases at V and 9 bases at J, with 16 bases between the two ends. The CDR3 extends over 15 amino acids. The CDR3 reads CASSSTAGMSSPLHF. CDR3 coding DNA: TGTGCCAGCAGCTCCACTGCAGGGATGAGTTCACCCCTCCACTTT.

This chain uses TRBV4-3 with TRBJ1-5; D remains unclear. Germline V gene lookup returns CDR1 LGHNA and CDR2 YSLEER. V lost 0 bases and J lost 0, with 9 bases in between. The CDR3 is made up of 16 amino acids. The DNA for the CDR3 is TGCGCCAGCAGCCAAGAAGCAGGAAATAGCAATCAGCCCCAGCATTTT. It yields the protein CASSQEAGNSNQPQHF.

The CDR3 DNA reads as TGTGCCAGCAGCTTAGGGGTGTCGAACACTGAAGCTTTCTTT. This codes for CASSLGVSNTEAFF. This rearrangement joins TRBV11-2 to TRBJ1-1; D remains unclear. The CDR3 is 14 amino acids. CDR1 is SGHAT, CDR2 FQNNGV, per germline. The germline V and J ends were trimmed by 1 base and 1 base, with 7 bases remaining between them.

V gene TRBV18 combines with J gene TRBJ1-2; 10 bases are shared with TRBD1. CDR3 length: 12 amino acids. Germline V CDR1 and CDR2: KGHSH, LQKENI. With V trimmed by 3 bases and J by 8 bases, 0 bases remained unmatched. CDR3 DNA sequence: TGTGCCAGCTCACCGGGACAGGGGGGCTACACCTTC. Its translation is CASSPGQGGYTF.

The V and J genes are TRBV7-9 and TRBJ2-1; D possibly corresponds to TRBD2 (7 bases). This CDR3 spans 15 amino acids. In germline, CDR1 is SEHNR, CDR2 FQNEAQ (reference sequence). V lost 5 bases to trimming and J lost 5 bases, with 16 bases between them. In nucleotides, the CDR3 is TGTGCCAGCAGCCCCCGGGGGGCCGGGAACAATGAGCAGTTCTTC. Protein: CASSPRGAGNNEQFF.

The chain uses TRBV5-1 and TRBJ2-5; TRBD1 is a possible D gene (6 bases). Trimming removed 2 bases at V and 3 bases at J, with 11 bases between. The CDR3 contains 14 residues. Germline V gene lookup returns CDR1 SGHRS and CDR2 YFSETQ. The CDR3 coding sequence is TGCGCCAGCAGCTTAGGGGGACCCAAAGAGACCCAGTACTTC. It specifies CASSLGGPKETQYF.

The chain carries TRBV20-1 and TRBJ2-7; 7 bases match TRBD2. This CDR3 has 11 amino acids. CDR1 and CDR2 (germline): DFQATT, SNEGSKA (reference sequence). The V segment lost 3 bases and the J segment 7 bases; nucleotides outside the gene matches: 3. Here the CDR3 reads CSARGGKEQYF. CDR3 coding DNA: TGCAGTGCTAGGGGAGGGAAGGAGCAGTACTTC.

The chain recombines TRBV7-9 with TRBJ2-1; either TRBD1 or TRBD2 may supply D (5 bases each). The length of the CDR3 is 14 residues. CDR1 is SEHNR, CDR2 FQNEAQ, per germline (reference sequence). The ends were cut back, 2 bases at V and 10 bases at J, with 15 bases in the middle. The CDR3 DNA sequence: TGTGCCAGCAGCTTAAGAGGGGCCCCACAGGAGCAGTTCTTC. Translation gives CASSLRGAPQEQFF.

V usage is TRBV29-1 and J usage is TRBJ1-2; D might be TRBD1 (5 bases). CDR1 and CDR2 (germline): SQVTM, ANQGSEA. Between the trimmed V and J ends, which lost 4 bases and 6 bases, there was a span of 9 bases. This CDR3 comprises 11 residues. CDR3 sequence: CSVVSGDGYTF. For the CDR3, the DNA is TGCAGCGTTGTATCGGGGGATGGCTACACCTTC. Complete variable domain (other parts from reference TRBV29-1 and TRBJ1-2): SAVISQKPSRDICQRGTSLTIQCQVDSQVTMMFWYRQQPGQSLTLIATANQGSEATYESGFVIDKFPISRPNLTFSTLTVSNMSPEDSSIYLCSVVSGDGYTFGSGTRLTVV.

The rearrangement joins TRBV4-3 to TRBJ1-6, with D perhaps matching TRBD1 (6 bases). The CDR3 loop spans 15 amino acids. Germline CDR1 reads LGHNA; CDR2 reads YSLEER. The V end was cut by 1 base, the J end by 7 bases, with 11 bases between. DNA for the CDR3: TGCGCCAGCAGCCAAGGGAGGGGGGACAATTCACCCCTCCACTTT. Its translation: CASSQGRGDNSPLHF.

The chain has TRBV7-9 and TRBJ1-2, with D hard to call. The germline gives CDR1 SEHNR, CDR2 FQNEAQ (reference sequence). The V end lost 1 base, the J end lost 4 bases, and 4 bases lay between the germline ends. The CDR3 totals 12 residues. DNA for the CDR3: TGTGCCAGCAGCTTAGTAATCTATGGCTACACCTTC. It codes for CASSLVIYGYTF.

This clone was recorded once. V usage is TRBV18 and J usage is TRBJ1-3; D might be TRBD1 (5 bases). The CDR3 is made up of 18 amino acids. The V gene's germline CDR1 is KGHSH and CDR2 LQKENI. Trimming removed 5 bases from V and 8 bases from J, with 28 bases in between. The CDR3 DNA reads TGTGCCAGCTCAGTAGGTCCGGTGGGACCGCTGAATCCGGACACCATATATTTT. This sequence encodes CASSVGPVGPLNPDTIYF.

This sequence joins TRBV6-1 and TRBJ1-1; D is ambiguous. V gave up 0 bases and J gave up 1 base, with 6 bases separating them. The length of the CDR3 is 14 residues. CDR1 MNHNS and CDR2 SASEGT come from the germline V gene. The CDR3 DNA sequence: TGTGCCAGCAGTGAAGCGGGAGGGAACACTGAAGCTTTCTTT. This encodes CASSEAGGNTEAFF.

This rearrangement joins TRBV7-8 to TRBJ1-5; D uncertain. CDR3 size: 12 residues. Germline values: CDR1 SGHVS, CDR2 FQNEAQ. V lost 1 base to trimming and J lost 13 bases, with 11 bases between them. CDR3 nucleotide sequence: TGTGCCAGCAGCTTAGAGGAGAGGTCACAGCATTTT. Encoded protein: CASSLEERSQHF.

This clone has a handful of counts. The chain recombines TRBV2 with TRBJ2-1; D gene uncertain. Germline values: CDR1 SNHLY, CDR2 FYNNEI. The CDR3 loop spans 11 amino acids. The V end lost 5 bases, the J end lost 11 bases, and 10 bases lay between the germline ends. CDR3 region: CASSRQQKQFF. For the CDR3, the DNA is TGTGCCAGCAGTAGACAACAAAAGCAGTTCTTC. Complete variable domain (other parts from reference TRBV2 and TRBJ2-1): EPEVTQTPSHQVTQMGQEVILRCVPISNHLYFYWYRQILGQKVEFLVSFYNNEISEKSEIFDDQFSVERPDGSNFTLKIRSTKLEDSAMYFCASSRQQKQFFGPGTRLTVL.

The chain recombines TRBV11-3 with TRBJ2-3; TRBD1 is a possible D gene (5 bases). Deletions cut 1 base from V and 0 bases from J, with 8 bases between. Germline V gene sequence: CDR1 SGHNT, CDR2 YENEEA. The CDR3 is 15 amino acids. CDR3 in amino acids: CASSLVSGSTDTQYF. The CDR3 DNA sequence: TGTGCCAGCAGCTTAGTGTCAGGGAGCACAGATACGCAGTATTTT.

This chain links TRBV7-2 with TRBJ1-3, with D perhaps TRBD1 (5 bases). This CDR3 has 16 residues. The ends were cut back, 0 bases at V and 0 bases at J, with 9 bases in the middle. CDR1 and CDR2 (germline): SGHTA, FQGNSA. CDR3 in amino acids: CASSLAPGVSGNTIYF. The CDR3 region has the DNA TGTGCCAGCAGCTTAGCGCCGGGGGTCTCTGGAAACACCATATATTTT. Filled out from reference TRBV7-2 and TRBJ1-3, the complete variable domain reads GAGVSQSPSNKVTEKGKDVELRCDPISGHTALYWYRQSLGQGLEFLIYFQGNSAPDKSGLPSDRFSAERTGGSVSTLTIQRTQQEDSAVYLCASSLAPGVSGNTIYFGEGSWLTVV.

The chain carries TRBV27 and TRBJ2-1; 12 bases map to TRBD2. Germline CDR1 MNHEY, CDR2 SMNVEV (reference sequence). After removal of 6 bases from V and 7 bases from J, the junction contained 10 bases not matched to a gene. The CDR3 is 16 amino acids. The CDR3 loop reads CASRRGLAGTGNEQFF. The CDR3 coding sequence is TGTGCCAGCAGACGTGGACTAGCGGGGACGGGGAATGAGCAGTTCTTC.

This chain links TRBV14 with TRBJ2-1; no clear D. Germline CDR1 is SGHDN and CDR2 is FVKESK. This CDR3 has 11 residues. V was pared by 8 bases and J by 4 bases, with 6 bases between. In DNA, the CDR3 is TGTGCCAGCGCTACTTACAATGAGCAGTTCTTC. The encoded protein is CASATYNEQFF.

The V call is TRBV5-5, the J call TRBJ1-1; maybe TRBD1 (6 bases). CDR1 and CDR2 from the germline V gene are SGHKS and YYEKEE (reference sequence). The CDR3 consists of 17 residues. With 4 bases removed from V and 9 bases from J, the gap between germline ends came to 28 bases. The CDR3 region is CASSKEIGRGTLLKAFF. In DNA form, the CDR3 reads TGTGCCAGCAGCAAGGAAATCGGTCGGGGGACACTCCTCAAAGCTTTCTTT.

This chain connects TRBV9 to TRBJ2-5, with 8 positions matching TRBD2. V lost 1 base, J lost 3 bases, and 5 bases stayed unmatched. CDR3 length: 15 amino acids. CDR1 and CDR2 from the germline V gene are SGDLS and YYNGEE. The CDR3 bases are TGTGCCAGCAGCGTATCAGCGGGGGAGGAAGAGACCCAGTACTTC. Translating it yields CASSVSAGEEETQYF.

The chain couples TRBV7-9 to TRBJ1-4; no reliable D call. This CDR3 region has 13 residues. Germline V CDR1 and CDR2: SEHNR, FQNEAQ (reference sequence). With 5 bases removed from V and 6 bases from J, the gap between germline ends came to 10 bases. The CDR3 bases are TGTGCCAGCAGCCAAAGACGGGATGAAAAACTGTTTTTT. As protein: CASSQRRDEKLFF.

CDR3 protein: CASTMTDGVNQPQHF. CDR3 in DNA: TGTGCCAGCACCATGACGGACGGGGTCAATCAGCCCCAGCATTTT. This chain uses TRBV2 with TRBJ1-5; D unresolved. Germline-derived CDR1 and CDR2 are SNHLY and FYNNEI. The CDR3 extends over 15 amino acids. With 7 bases removed from V and 3 bases from J, the gap between germline ends came to 16 bases. Variable domain in full (rest from reference TRBV2 and TRBJ1-5): EPEVTQTPSHQVTQMGQEVILRCVPISNHLYFYWYRQILGQKVEFLVSFYNNEISEKSEIFDDQFSVERPDGSNFTLKIRSTKLEDSAMYFCASTMTDGVNQPQHFGDGTRLSIL.

The J gene is TRBJ1-5, the V gene TRBV7-9, with D possibly being TRBD1 (6 bases). Trimming took 5 bases from V and 7 from J, leaving 9 bases between them. Germline loops: CDR1 SEHNR, CDR2 FQNEAQ (reference sequence). CDR3 size: 12 residues. CDR3 bases: TGTGCCAGCAGCGCAGGGGTCCAGCCCCAGCATTTT. Protein sequence: CASSAGVQPQHF.

This clone occurred once. CDR3 coding DNA: TGCGCCAGCAGCCTGCCAGGGGGCTTCACTGAAGCTTTCTTT. Its protein product is CASSLPGGFTEAFF. The V gene is TRBV5-1, the J gene TRBJ1-1; 8 bases agree with TRBD1. CDR1 and CDR2 from the germline V gene are SGHRS and YFSETQ. V was pared by 4 bases and J by 4 bases, with 6 bases of the junction left unmatched. This CDR3 spans 14 amino acids.

This chain connects TRBV9 to TRBJ2-1; no definite D call. CDR1 is SGDLS, CDR2 YYNGEE, per germline. This CDR3 is built from 14 residues. Trimming stripped 2 bases from V and 6 bases from J, with 12 bases between. This CDR3 reads CASSVRGLPNEQFF. In DNA form, the CDR3 reads TGTGCCAGCAGCGTCAGAGGCCTCCCCAATGAGCAGTTCTTC.

This clone was picked up a small number of times. The chain is built from TRBV6-1 and TRBJ1-3, with a weak D call TRBD1 (5 bases). CDR1 and CDR2 (germline): MNHNS, SASEGT. Trimming removed 6 bases from V and 4 bases from J, with 10 bases in between. CDR3 size: 13 residues. The CDR3 spells CASRLGVGNTIYF. As DNA, the CDR3 is TGTGCCAGCAGGCTGGGGGTCGGAAACACCATATATTTT.

The chain couples TRBV7-6 to TRBJ1-1; D not certain. There are 16 residues in the CDR3. The germline gives CDR1 SGHVS, CDR2 FNYEAQ. V was pared by 4 bases and J by 1 base, with 16 bases between. CDR3 nucleotide sequence: TGTGCCAGCAGCTCAACCTCCCAAGGCGGGAACACTGAAGCTTTCTTT. This gives the protein CASSSTSQGGNTEAFF.